This T cell receptor beta chain came from a study of blood T cells in healthy people across ages. Study results and limitations: Fewer expanded clones and more diversity marked long-lived versus aged donors.

Per sample, at least 6 micrograms of total RNA were extracted. Alongside a J-beta primer mix, a sample-barcoded 5' primer served in a second PCR lasting 7 to 11 cycles. TCRdb ran MiXCR on the 5' RACE reads and lists one entry per CDR3 protein. The sample carries some 1.4 million distinct CDR3 sequences, roughly 45% recorded once. A word on this clonotype: Its antigen remains unknown.

The CDR3 length is 14 residues. The V and J ends lost 2 bases and 2 bases respectively, with 11 bases between them. CDR1 and CDR2 from the germline V gene are SGHTS and YDEGEE. Sequencing input: blood. The clonotype originates from a woman between 18 and 29 years old in good health. The rearrangement uses TRBV5-8 and TRBJ2-7; the D call may be TRBD1 or TRBD2 (5 bases each). The CDR3 reads CASSFDGDPYEQYF. In DNA form, the CDR3 reads TGTGCCAGCAGCTTCGACGGGGACCCCTACGAGCAGTACTTC.